This TCR beta chain was observed in a study of blood T cell repertoires in COVID-19. Study information: Samples taken during acute and convalescent COVID-19 were collected in the United States, Italy and Spain.

The germline gives CDR1 SGDLS, CDR2 YYNGEE. This CDR3 has 15 residues. Trimming took 0 bases from V and 7 from J; bases not matched to a gene: 7. Per the study methods: Counts of nucleated cells, estimated from reference gene primer amplification, were obtained. Sequenced by immunoSEQ multiplex PCR; TCRdb stores in-frame clones only, minus some. The D gene and trimming were derived from the DNA, and the V and J assignments and clone size from that table. The repertoire holds about 59,000 clones, with approximately 79% as singletons. This clonotype was sampled from a woman in her 70s with acute or convalescent COVID-19. Specimen: peripheral blood. This chain uses TRBV9 with TRBJ1-3, with 7 bases matching TRBD1. In DNA, the CDR3 is TGTGCCAGCAGCGTAGGACAGGGAAATGCGAACACCATATATTTT. As protein: CASSVGQGNANTIYF.